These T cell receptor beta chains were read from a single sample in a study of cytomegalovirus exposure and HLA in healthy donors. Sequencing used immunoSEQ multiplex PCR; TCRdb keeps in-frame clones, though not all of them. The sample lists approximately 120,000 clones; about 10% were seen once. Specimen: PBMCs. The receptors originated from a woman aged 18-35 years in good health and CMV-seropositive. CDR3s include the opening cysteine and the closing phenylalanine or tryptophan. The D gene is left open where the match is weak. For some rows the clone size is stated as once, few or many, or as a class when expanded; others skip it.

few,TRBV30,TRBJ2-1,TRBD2,CAWSSSGRVKFF,TGTGCCTGGAGTTCTAGCGGGAGGGTTAAGTTCTTC
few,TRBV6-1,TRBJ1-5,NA,CASNKGVEGNQPQHF,TGTGCCAGCAATAAGGGAGTGGAGGGCAATCAGCCCCAGCATTTT
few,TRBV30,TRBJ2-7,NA,CAWSSPGYEQYF,TGTGCCTGGAGTTCGCCAGGGTACGAGCAGTACTTC
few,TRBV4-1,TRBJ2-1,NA,CASSLQTSANEQFF,TGCGCCAGCAGCCTCCAGACTAGTGCTAATGAGCAGTTCTTC
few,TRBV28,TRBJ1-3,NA,CASSLGGASSGNTIYF,TGTGCCAGCAGTTTGGGGGGGGCTAGCTCTGGAAACACCATATATTTT
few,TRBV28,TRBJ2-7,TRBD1,CASSTGQGDYEQYF,TGTGCCAGCAGTACGGGACAGGGAGACTACGAGCAGTACTTC
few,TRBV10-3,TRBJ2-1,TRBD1,CAIRGTAFHEQFF,TGTGCCATCAGGGGGACAGCCTTCCATGAGCAGTTCTTC
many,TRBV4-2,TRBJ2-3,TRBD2,CASSQDRREGFTDTQYF,TGTGCCAGCAGCCAAGATCGACGGGAGGGTTTCACAGATACGCAGTATTTT
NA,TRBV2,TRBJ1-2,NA,CASSENAGYGYTF,TGTGCCAGCAGTGAGAACGCAGGGTATGGCTACACCTTC
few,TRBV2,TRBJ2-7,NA,CASSETRGSEQYF,TGTGCCAGCAGTGAAACTAGAGGGTCCGAGCAGTACTTC
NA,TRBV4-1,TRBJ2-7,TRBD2,CASSPSSGRAWEQYF,TGCGCCAGCAGCCCCTCTAGCGGGAGGGCTTGGGAGCAGTACTTC
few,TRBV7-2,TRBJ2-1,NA,CASRDYTESEQFF,TGTGCCAGCAGGGACTATACCGAATCGGAGCAGTTCTTC
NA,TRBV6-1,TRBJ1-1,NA,CASSEILWGEHTEAFF,TGTGCCAGCAGTGAAATTCTATGGGGGGAGCACACTGAAGCTTTCTTT
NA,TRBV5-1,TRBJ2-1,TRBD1,CASSLDSADRYNEQFF,TGCGCCAGCAGCTTGGATTCAGCGGACAGGTACAATGAGCAGTTCTTC
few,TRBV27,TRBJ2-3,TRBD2,CASSSPQRGPTDTQYF,TGTGCCAGCAGTTCACCCCAGCGGGGGCCCACAGATACGCAGTATTTT
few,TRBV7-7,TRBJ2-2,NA,CASAHGGELFF,TGTGCTAGCGCGCACGGCGGGGAGCTGTTTTTT
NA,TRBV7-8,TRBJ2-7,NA,CASSLDVAYEQYF,TGTGCCAGCAGCTTAGACGTAGCCTACGAGCAGTACTTC
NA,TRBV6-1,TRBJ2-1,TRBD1,CASSDFLTLRDRGNEQFF,TGTGCCAGCAGTGATTTCCTTACCCTCCGGGACAGGGGTAATGAGCAGTTCTTC
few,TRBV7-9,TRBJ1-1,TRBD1,CASSSISTGRPEAFF,TGTGCCAGCAGCTCAATATCGACAGGGCGGCCTGAAGCTTTCTTT
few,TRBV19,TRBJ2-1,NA,CASSISAGQNEQFF,TGTGCCAGTAGTATCTCCGCAGGGCAGAATGAGCAGTTCTTC
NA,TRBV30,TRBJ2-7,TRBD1,CAWSPERDRVDF,TGCGCCTGGAGTCCGGAGCGGGACAGGGTAGACTTC
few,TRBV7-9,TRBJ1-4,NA,CASSWVGGEKLFF,TGTGCCAGCAGCTGGGTGGGGGGTGAAAAACTGTTTTTT
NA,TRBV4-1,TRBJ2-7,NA,CASADQPYEQYF,TGCGCCAGCGCGGATCAGCCCTACGAGCAGTACTTC
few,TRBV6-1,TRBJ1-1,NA,CASRYSGDTEAFF,TGTGCCTCACGATATTCGGGGGACACTGAAGCTTTCTTT
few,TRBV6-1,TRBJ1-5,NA,CASSVVDTSNQPQHF,TGTGCCAGCAGTGTCGTAGACACGTCTAATCAGCCCCAGCATTTT
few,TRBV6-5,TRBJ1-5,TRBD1,CASSYSRDSTLPQHF,TGTGCCAGCAGTTACTCGAGGGACAGTACTTTGCCCCAGCATTTT
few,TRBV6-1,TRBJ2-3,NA,CASSETGAGTDTQYF,TGTGCCAGCAGTGAGACTGGGGCTGGCACAGATACGCAGTATTTT